The entry below describes one TCR beta chain. V shed 5 bases and J shed 8 bases, with 20 bases lying between them. Germline CDR1 is SGHRS and CDR2 is YFSETQ. This CDR3 has 16 residues. This sample stems from a study of shared clonotypes between healthy human individuals. The overall study: CD4 naive cells filled three plates per donor, CD4 memory three, CD8 naive two and CD8 memory one.

Sequenced by immunoSEQ multiplex PCR; TCRdb stores in-frame clones only, minus some. The table has 980,000 or so clones, 76% seen once. The healthy adult donors were HIV-negative and reported no recent acute infections or vaccinations. The authors divided CD4+ cells into CD45RA+ naive and CD45RA-negative memory subsets. The chain uses TRBV5-1 and TRBJ1-6; D is perhaps TRBD1 (6 bases). The TCR was taken from a man aged 18 to 29 in good health. Specimen: memory CD4+ T cells sorted from blood. Subset defined: CD45RA-negative fraction. The CDR3 protein is CASSTGTTFKDSPLHF. The CDR3 bases are TGCGCCAGCAGTACCGGGACAACCTTCAAGGATTCACCCCTCCACTTT.